This TCR beta chain was sequenced for a study of early T cells in non-severe SARS-CoV-2 infection. Each single cDNA molecule received a unique molecular identifier. TCRdb reprocessed the 5' RACE reads via MiXCR and lists one record per CDR3 protein. In the table there are 35,000 to 45,000 distinct CDR3 sequences, around 7% of which are singletons. Losses at the gene ends were 5 bases for V and 4 bases for J; bases not matched to a gene: 14. This CDR3 has 17 amino acids. Germline assignment: CDR1 ENHRY and CDR2 SYGVKD. Study-level points and caveats: The study's VDJdb matching favored anti-spike CD8 responses and missed private and CD4 specificities.

This clonotype was detected ten times or more. Antigen: not known. The sample was whole blood, taken at baseline. The rearrangement joins TRBV10-3 to TRBJ2-1; 7 bases are shared with TRBD1. This clonotype was obtained from an adult who was a healthcare worker with PCR-confirmed SARS-CoV-2 infection or an uninfected control (not recorded which). The CDR3 reads CAISRTSGTDGYNEQFF. In nucleotides, the CDR3 is TGTGCCATCAGTCGCACCTCCGGGACAGACGGATACAATGAGCAGTTCTTC.